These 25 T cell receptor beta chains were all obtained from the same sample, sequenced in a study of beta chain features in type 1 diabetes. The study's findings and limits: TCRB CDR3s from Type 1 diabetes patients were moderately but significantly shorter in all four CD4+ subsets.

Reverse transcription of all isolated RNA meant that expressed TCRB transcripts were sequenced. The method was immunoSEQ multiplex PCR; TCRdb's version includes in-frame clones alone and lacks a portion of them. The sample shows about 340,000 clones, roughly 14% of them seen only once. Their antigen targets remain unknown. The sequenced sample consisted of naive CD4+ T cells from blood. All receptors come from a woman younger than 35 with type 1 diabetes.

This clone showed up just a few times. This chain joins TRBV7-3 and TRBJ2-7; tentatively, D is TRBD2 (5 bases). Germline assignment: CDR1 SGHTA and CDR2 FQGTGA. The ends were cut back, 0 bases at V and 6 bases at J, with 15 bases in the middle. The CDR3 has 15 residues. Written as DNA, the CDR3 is TGTGCCAGCAGCTTAACTAGCGCGATTCCGGGCGAGCAGTACTTC. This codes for CASSLTSAIPGEQYF.

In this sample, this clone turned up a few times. The CDR3 loop is CASSPQGEFSYGYTF. CDR3 DNA sequence: TGCGCCAGCAGCCCACAGGGAGAGTTTTCCTATGGCTACACCTTC. The V call is TRBV5-1, the J call TRBJ1-2, with D perhaps matching TRBD1 (6 bases). The CDR3 extends over 15 amino acids. The germline V gene encodes CDR1 SGHRS and CDR2 YFSETQ. Trimming stripped 4 bases from V and 4 bases from J, with 17 bases between. The entire variable domain, with the rest obtained from reference TRBV5-1 and TRBJ1-2, is as follows: KAGVTQTPRYLIKTRGQQVTLSCSPISGHRSVSWYQQTPGQGLQFLFEYFSETQRNKGNFPGRFSGRQFSNSRSEMNVSTLELGDSALYLCASSPQGEFSYGYTFGSGTRLTVV.

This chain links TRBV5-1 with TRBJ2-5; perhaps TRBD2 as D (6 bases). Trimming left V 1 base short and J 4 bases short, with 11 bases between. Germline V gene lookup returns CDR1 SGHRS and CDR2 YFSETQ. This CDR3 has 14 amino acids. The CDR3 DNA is TGCGCCAGCAGCTTGACTAGCATTCCAGAGACCCAGTACTTC. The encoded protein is CASSLTSIPETQYF.

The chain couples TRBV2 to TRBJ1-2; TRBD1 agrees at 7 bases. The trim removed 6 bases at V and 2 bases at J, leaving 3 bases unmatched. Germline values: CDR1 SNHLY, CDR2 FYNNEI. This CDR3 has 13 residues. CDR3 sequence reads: CASSGGQNYGYTF. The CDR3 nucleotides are TGTGCCAGCAGCGGGGGACAGAACTATGGCTACACCTTC. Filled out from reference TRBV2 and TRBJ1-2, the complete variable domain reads EPEVTQTPSHQVTQMGQEVILRCVPISNHLYFYWYRQILGQKVEFLVSFYNNEISEKSEIFDDQFSVERPDGSNFTLKIRSTKLEDSAMYFCASSGGQNYGYTFGSGTRLTVV.

The CDR3 nucleotides read TGTGCATTGTCGACTCGCTATGGCTACACCTTC. It is translated as CALSTRYGYTF. This chain connects TRBV28 to TRBJ1-2; D not resolved. Per germline, CDR1 MDHEN and CDR2 SYDVKM. This CDR3 comprises 11 residues.

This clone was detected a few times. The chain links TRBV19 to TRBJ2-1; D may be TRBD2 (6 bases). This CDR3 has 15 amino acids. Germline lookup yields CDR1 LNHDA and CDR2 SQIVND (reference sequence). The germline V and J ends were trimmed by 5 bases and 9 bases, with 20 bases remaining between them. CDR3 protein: CASSVSGTSWGEQFF. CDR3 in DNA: TGTGCCAGTAGTGTTTCCGGGACTTCGTGGGGTGAGCAGTTCTTC.

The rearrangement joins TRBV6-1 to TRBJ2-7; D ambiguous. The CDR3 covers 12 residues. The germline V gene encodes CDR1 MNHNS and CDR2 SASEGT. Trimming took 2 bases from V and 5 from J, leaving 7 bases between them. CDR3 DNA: TGTGCCAGCAGTGAATACAGCCACGAGCAGTACTTC. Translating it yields CASSEYSHEQYF.

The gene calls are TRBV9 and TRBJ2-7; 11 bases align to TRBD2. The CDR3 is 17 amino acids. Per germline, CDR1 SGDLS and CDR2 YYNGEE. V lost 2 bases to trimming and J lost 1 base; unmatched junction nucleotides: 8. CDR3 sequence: CASSVAPTSGGSYEQYF. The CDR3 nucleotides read TGTGCCAGCAGCGTGGCCCCCACTAGCGGGGGATCCTACGAGCAGTACTTC.

CDR3 nucleotide sequence: TGTGCCAGCAGGACTGGGCAGGGGGCAAGCGAAAGGCAGTTCTTC. As protein: CASRTGQGASERQFF. The V call is TRBV6-1, the J call TRBJ2-1, with 8 bases aligning to TRBD1. CDR1 MNHNS and CDR2 SASEGT come from the germline V gene. With V trimmed by 6 bases and J by 12 bases, 16 bases remained unmatched. CDR3 length equals 15 residues.

The CDR3 is CASSPNRLAGENNEQFF. In nucleotides, the CDR3 is TGTGCCAGCAGCCCTAATAGACTAGCGGGAGAGAACAATGAGCAGTTCTTC. This rearrangement joins TRBV11-2 to TRBJ2-1, with 12 nucleotides matching TRBD2. The CDR3 runs 17 residues. Germline lookup yields CDR1 SGHAT and CDR2 FQNNGV. The V segment lost 5 bases and the J segment 5 bases; nucleotides outside the gene matches: 10.

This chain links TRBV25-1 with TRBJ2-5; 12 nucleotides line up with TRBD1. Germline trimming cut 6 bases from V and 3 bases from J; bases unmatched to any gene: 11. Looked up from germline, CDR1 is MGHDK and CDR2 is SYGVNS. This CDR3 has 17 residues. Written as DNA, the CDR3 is TGTGCCAGCAGCCTCTACCTCGGGACAGGGGGCGAAGAGACCCAGTACTTC. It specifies CASSLYLGTGGEETQYF.

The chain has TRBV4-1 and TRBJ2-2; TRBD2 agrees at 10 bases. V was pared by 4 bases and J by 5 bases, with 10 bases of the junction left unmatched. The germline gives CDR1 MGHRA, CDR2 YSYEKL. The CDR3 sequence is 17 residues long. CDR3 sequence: CASSRTPVAGGTGELFF. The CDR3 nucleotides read TGCGCCAGCAGCCGAACCCCTGTAGCGGGGGGTACCGGGGAGCTGTTTTTT.

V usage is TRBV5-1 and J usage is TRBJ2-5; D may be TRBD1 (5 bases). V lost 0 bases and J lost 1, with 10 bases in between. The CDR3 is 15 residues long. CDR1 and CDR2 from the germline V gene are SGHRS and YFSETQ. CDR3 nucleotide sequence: TGCGCCAGCAGCTTGGAGAGGACACCCCAAGAGACCCAGTACTTC. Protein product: CASSLERTPQETQYF.

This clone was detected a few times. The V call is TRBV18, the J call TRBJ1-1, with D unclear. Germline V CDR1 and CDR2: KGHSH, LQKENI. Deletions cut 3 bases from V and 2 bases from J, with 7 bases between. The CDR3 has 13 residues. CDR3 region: CASSPLLNTEAFF. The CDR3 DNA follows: TGTGCCAGCTCACCTCTTCTAAACACTGAAGCTTTCTTT.

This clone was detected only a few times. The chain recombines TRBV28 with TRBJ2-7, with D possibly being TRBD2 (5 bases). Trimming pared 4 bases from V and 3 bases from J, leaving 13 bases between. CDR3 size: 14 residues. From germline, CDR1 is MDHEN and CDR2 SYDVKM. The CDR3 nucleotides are TGTGCCAGCAGTTCCCCTTCCACTAGCTACGAGCAGTACTTC. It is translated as CASSSPSTSYEQYF.

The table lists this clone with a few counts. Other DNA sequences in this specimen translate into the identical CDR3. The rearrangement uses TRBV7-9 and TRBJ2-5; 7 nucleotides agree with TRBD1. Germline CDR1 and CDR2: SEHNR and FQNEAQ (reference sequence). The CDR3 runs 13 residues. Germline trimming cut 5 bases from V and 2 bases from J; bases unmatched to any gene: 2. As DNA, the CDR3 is TGTGCCAGCAGCAGGGACAGTCAAGAGACCCAGTACTTC. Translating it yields CASSRDSQETQYF. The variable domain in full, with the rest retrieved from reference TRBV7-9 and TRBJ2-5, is DTGVSQNPRHKITKRGQNVTFRCDPISEHNRLYWYRQTLGQGPEFLTYFQNEAQLEKSRLLSDRFSAERPKGSFSTLEIQRTEQGDSAMYLCASSRDSQETQYFGPGTRLLVL.

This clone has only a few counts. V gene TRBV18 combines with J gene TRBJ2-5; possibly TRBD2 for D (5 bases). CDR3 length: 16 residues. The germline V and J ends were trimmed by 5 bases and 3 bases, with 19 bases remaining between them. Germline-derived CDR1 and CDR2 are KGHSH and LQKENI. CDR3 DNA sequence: TGTGCCAGCTCAGCCTTTAGAGGGCGTGCGGAAGAGACCCAGTACTTC. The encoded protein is CASSAFRGRAEETQYF. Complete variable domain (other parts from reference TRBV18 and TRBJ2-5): NAGVMQNPRHLVRRRGQEARLRCSPMKGHSHVYWYRQLPEEGLKFMVYLQKENIIDESGMPKERFSAEFPKEGPSILRIQQVVRGDSAAYFCASSAFRGRAEETQYFGPGTRLLVL.

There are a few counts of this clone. CDR3 in DNA: TGTGCCAGCAGTTCAAATGAAAAACTGTTTTTT. This sequence encodes CASSSNEKLFF. This chain joins TRBV2 and TRBJ1-4; D is unclear. The germline gives CDR1 SNHLY, CDR2 FYNNEI. The CDR3 length is 11 residues. The ends were cut back, 5 bases at V and 5 bases at J, with 3 bases in the middle.

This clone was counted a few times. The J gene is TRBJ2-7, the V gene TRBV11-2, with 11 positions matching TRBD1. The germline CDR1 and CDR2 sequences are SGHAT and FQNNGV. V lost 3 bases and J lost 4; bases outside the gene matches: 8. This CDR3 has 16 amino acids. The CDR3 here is CASSLGPGQGVYEQYF. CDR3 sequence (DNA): TGTGCCAGCAGCTTGGGACCGGGACAGGGGGTTTACGAGCAGTACTTC.

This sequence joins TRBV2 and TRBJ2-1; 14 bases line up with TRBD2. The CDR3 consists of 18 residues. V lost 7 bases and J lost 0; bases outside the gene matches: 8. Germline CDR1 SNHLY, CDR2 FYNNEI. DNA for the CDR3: TGTGCCAGCACCCCCGGACTAGCGGGGGGACTCTCCTACAATGAGCAGTTCTTC. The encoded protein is CASTPGLAGGLSYNEQFF.

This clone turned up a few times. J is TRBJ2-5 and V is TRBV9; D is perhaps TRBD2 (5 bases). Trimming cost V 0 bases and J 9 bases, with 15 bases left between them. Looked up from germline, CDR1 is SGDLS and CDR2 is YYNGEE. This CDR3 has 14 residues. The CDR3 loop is CASSVEDSSVAQYF. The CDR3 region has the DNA TGTGCCAGCAGCGTAGAGGACTCCTCCGTCGCCCAGTACTTC.

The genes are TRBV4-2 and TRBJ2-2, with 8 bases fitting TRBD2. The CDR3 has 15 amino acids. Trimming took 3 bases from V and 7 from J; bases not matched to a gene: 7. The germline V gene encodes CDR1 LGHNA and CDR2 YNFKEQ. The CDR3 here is CASSQPAGAGGELFF. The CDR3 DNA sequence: TGTGCCAGCAGCCAGCCAGCGGGAGCGGGCGGGGAGCTGTTTTTT.

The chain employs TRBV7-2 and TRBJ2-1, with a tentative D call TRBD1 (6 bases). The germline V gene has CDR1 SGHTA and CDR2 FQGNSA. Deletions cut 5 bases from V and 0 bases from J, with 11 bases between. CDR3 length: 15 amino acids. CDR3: CASSLRGSSYNEQFF. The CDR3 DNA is TGTGCCAGCAGCCTTAGGGGGAGCTCCTACAATGAGCAGTTCTTC.

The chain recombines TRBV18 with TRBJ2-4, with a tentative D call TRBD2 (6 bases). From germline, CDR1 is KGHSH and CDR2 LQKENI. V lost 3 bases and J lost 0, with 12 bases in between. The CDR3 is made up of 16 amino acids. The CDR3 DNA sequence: TGTGCCAGCTCACCTGGGGAGGAACTAGCCAAAAACATTCAGTACTTC. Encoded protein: CASSPGEELAKNIQYF. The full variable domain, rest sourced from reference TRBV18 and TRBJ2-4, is NAGVMQNPRHLVRRRGQEARLRCSPMKGHSHVYWYRQLPEEGLKFMVYLQKENIIDESGMPKERFSAEFPKEGPSILRIQQVVRGDSAAYFCASSPGEELAKNIQYFGAGTRLSVL.

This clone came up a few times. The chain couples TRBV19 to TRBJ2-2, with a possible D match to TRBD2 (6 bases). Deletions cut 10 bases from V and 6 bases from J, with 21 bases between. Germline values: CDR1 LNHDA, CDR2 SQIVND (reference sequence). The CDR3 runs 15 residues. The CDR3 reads CATVSLAGRAGELFF. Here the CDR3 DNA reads TGTGCCACGGTCTCCTTGGCGGGAAGAGCCGGGGAGCTGTTTTTT.